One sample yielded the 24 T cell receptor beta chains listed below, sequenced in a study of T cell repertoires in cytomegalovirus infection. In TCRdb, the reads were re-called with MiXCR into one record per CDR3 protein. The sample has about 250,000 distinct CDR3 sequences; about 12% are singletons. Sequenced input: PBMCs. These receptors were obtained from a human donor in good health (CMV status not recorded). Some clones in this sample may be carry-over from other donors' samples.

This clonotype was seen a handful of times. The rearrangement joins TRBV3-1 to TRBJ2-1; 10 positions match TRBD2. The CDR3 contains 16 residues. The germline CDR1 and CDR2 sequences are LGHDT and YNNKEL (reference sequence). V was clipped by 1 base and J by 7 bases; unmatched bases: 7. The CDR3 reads CASSQASGLARNEQFF. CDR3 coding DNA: TGTGCCAGCAGCCAAGCTTCGGGACTAGCGAGAAATGAGCAGTTCTTC.

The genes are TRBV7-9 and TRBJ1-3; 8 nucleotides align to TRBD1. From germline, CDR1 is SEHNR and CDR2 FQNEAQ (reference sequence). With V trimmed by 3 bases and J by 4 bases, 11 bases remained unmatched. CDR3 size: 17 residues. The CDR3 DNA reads TGTGCCAGCAGCTTTACAAATTGGACAGGGTTCGGAAACACCATATATTTT. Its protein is CASSFTNWTGFGNTIYF.

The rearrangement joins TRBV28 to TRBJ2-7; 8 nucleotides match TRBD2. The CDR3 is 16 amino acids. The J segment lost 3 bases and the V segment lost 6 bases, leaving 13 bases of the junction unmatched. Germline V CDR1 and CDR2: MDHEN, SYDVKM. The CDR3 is CASRPAGLGDLYEQYF. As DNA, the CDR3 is TGTGCCAGCAGACCCGCGGGACTAGGGGACCTCTACGAGCAGTACTTC.

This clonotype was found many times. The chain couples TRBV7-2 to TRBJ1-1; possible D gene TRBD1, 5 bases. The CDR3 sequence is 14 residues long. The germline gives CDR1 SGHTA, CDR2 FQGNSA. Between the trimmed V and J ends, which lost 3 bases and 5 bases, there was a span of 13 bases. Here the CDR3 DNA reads TGTGCCAGCAGCTTGGGGGGTTCGGGGACTGAAGCTTTCTTT. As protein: CASSLGGSGTEAFF.

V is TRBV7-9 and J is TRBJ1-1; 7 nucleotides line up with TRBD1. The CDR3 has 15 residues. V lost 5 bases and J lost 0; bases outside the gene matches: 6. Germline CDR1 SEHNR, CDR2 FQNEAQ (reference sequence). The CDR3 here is CASSNPDRMNTEAFF. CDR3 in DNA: TGTGCCAGCAGCAACCCGGACAGGATGAACACTGAAGCTTTCTTT. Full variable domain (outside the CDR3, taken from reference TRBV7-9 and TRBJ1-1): DTGVSQNPRHKITKRGQNVTFRCDPISEHNRLYWYRQTLGQGPEFLTYFQNEAQLEKSRLLSDRFSAERPKGSFSTLEIQRTEQGDSAMYLCASSNPDRMNTEAFFGQGTRLTVV.

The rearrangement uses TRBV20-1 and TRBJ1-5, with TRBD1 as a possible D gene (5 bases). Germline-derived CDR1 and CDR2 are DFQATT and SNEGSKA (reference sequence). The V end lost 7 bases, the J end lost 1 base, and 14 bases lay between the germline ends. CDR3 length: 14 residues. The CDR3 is CSGRRGSSNQPQHF. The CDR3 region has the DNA TGCAGTGGTCGGAGGGGATCGAGCAATCAGCCCCAGCATTTT.

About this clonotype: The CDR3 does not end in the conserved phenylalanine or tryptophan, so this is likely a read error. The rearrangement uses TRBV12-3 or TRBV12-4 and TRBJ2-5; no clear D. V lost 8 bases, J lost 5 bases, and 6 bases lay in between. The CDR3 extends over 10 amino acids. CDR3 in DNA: TGTGCCAGCGGTCGGGAGACCCAGTACCTC. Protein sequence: CASGRETQYL.

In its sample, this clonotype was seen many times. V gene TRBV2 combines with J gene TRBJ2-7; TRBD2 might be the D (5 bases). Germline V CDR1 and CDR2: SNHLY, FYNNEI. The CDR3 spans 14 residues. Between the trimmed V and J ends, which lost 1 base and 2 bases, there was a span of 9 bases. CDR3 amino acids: CASSEDGETYEQYF. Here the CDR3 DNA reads TGTGCCAGCAGTGAAGACGGGGAAACCTACGAGCAGTACTTC.

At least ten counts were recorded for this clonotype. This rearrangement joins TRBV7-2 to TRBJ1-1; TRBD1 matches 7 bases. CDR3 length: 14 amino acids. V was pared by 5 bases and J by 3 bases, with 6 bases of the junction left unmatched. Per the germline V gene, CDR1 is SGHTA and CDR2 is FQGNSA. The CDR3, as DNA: TGTGCCAGCAGCCCCGGGGACAGATACACTGAAGCTTTCTTT. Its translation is CASSPGDRYTEAFF.

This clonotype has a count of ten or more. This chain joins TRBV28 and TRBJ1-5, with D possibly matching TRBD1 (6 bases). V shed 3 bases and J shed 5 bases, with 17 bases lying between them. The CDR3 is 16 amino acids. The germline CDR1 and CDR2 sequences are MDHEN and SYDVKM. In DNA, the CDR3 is TGTGCCAGCAGTTTTGCTGGCGGGTCAGGGGATCAGCCCCAGCATTTT. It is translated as CASSFAGGSGDQPQHF.

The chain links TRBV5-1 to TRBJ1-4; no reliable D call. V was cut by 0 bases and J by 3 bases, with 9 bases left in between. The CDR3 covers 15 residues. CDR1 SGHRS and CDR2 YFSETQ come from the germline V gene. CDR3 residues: CASSLVPSPNEKLFF. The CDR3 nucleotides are TGCGCCAGCAGCTTGGTGCCCAGTCCTAATGAAAAACTGTTTTTT.

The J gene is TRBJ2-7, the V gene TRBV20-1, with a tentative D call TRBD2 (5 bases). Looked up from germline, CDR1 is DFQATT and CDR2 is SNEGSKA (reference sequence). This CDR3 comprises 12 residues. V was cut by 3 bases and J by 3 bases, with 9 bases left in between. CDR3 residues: CSARGSLYEQYF. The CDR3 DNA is TGCAGTGCTAGGGGGAGTCTCTACGAGCAGTACTTC.

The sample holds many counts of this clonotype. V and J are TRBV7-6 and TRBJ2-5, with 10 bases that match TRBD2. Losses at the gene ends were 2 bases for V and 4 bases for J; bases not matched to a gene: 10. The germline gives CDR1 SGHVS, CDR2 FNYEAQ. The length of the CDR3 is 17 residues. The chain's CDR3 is CASSLRVGTSVLETQYF. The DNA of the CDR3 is TGTGCCAGCAGCTTAAGGGTCGGGACTAGCGTCCTAGAGACCCAGTACTTC. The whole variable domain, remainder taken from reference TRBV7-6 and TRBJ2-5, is GAGVSQSPRYKVTKRGQDVALRCDPISGHVSLYWYRQALGQGPEFLTYFNYEAQQDKSGLPNDRFSAERPEGSISTLTIQRTEQRDSAMYRCASSLRVGTSVLETQYFGPGTRLLVL.

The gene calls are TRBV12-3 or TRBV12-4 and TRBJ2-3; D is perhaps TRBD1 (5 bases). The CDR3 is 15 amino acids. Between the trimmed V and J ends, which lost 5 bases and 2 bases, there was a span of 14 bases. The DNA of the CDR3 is TGTGCCAGCAGTCCTCAGGGAAGGGACACAGATACGCAGTATTTT. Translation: CASSPQGRDTDTQYF.

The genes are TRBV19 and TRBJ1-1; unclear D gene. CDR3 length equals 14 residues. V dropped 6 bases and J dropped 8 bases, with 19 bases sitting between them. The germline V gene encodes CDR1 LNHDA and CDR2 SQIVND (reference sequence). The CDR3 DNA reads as TGTGCCAGTAGACCACTCCTGGACTACAGAGAAGCTTTCTTT. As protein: CASRPLLDYREAFF.

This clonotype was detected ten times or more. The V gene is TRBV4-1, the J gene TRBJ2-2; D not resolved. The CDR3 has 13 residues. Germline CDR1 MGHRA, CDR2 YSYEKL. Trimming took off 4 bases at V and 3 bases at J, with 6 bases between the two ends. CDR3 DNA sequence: TGCGCCAGCAGCCCGTTGGACACCGGGGAGCTGTTTTTT. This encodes CASSPLDTGELFF.

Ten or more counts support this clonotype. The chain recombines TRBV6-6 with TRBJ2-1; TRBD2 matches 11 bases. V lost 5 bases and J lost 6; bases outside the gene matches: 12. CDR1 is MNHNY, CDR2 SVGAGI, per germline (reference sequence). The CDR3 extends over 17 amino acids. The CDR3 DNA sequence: TGTGCCAGCAGTGTTCTAGCGGGGGGCCCCTCGGGCAATGAGCAGTTCTTC. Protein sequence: CASSVLAGGPSGNEQFF.

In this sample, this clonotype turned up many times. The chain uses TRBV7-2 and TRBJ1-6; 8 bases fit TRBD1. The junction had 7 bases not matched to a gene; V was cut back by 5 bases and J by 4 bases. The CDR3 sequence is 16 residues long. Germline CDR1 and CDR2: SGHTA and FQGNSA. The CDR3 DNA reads TGTGCCAGCAGCACCGAGACAGGGGCGTATAATTCACCCCTCCACTTT. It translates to CASSTETGAYNSPLHF.

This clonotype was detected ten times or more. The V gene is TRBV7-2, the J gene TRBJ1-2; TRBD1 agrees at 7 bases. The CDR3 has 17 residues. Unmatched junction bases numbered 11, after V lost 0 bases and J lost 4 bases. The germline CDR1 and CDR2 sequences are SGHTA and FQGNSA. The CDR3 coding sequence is TGTGCCAGCAGCTTAGCGCATTTTAACAGGGGTGCCTATGGCTACACCTTC. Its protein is CASSLAHFNRGAYGYTF.

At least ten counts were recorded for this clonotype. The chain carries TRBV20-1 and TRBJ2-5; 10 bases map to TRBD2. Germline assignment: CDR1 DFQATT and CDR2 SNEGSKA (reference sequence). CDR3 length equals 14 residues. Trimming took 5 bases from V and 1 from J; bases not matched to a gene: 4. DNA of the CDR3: TGCAGTGCTTCCCTAGCGGGGGTCCAAGAGACCCAGTACTTC. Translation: CSASLAGVQETQYF.

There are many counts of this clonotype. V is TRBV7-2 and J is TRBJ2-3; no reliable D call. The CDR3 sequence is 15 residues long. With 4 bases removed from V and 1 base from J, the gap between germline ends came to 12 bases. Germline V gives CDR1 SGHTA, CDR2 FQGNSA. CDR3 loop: CASSSPRARTDTQYF. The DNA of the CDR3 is TGTGCCAGCAGCTCACCTAGAGCCCGCACAGATACGCAGTATTTT.

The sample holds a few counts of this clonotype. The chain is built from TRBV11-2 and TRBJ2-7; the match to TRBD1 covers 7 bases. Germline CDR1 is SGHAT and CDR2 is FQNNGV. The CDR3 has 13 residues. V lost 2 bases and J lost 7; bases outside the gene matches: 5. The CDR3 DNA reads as TGTGCCAGCAGCTTAACAGGGGCAGAAGAGCAGTACTTC. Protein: CASSLTGAEEQYF. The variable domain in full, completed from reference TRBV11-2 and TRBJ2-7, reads EAGVAQSPRYKIIEKRQSVAFWCNPISGHATLYWYQQILGQGPKLLIQFQNNGVVDDSQLPKDRFSAERLKGVDSTLKIQPAKLEDSAVYLCASSLTGAEEQYFGPGTRLTVT.

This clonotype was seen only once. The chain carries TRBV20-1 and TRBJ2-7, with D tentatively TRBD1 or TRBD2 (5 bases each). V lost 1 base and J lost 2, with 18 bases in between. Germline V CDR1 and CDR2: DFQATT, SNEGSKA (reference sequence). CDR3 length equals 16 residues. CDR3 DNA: TGCAGTGCTAGAGGTGGGGACCCGAGGCGGGCCTACGAGCAGTACTTC. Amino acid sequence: CSARGGDPRRAYEQYF.

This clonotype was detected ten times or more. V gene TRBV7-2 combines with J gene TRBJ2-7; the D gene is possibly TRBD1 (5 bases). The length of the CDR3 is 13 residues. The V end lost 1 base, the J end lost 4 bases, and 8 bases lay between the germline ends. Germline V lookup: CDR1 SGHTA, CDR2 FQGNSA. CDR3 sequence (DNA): TGTGCCAGCAGCTTAGGACAGCAATACGAGCAGTACTTC. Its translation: CASSLGQQYEQYF.